These T cell receptor beta chains were read from a single sample in a study of cytomegalovirus exposure and HLA in healthy donors. Profiling relied on immunoSEQ multiplex PCR, and the TCRdb table lists in-frame clones only, not all of them. The data contain over 130,000 clones, approximately 72% of them singletons. Sequenced input: PBMCs. These receptors were collected from an older woman in good health and CMV-seronegative. Each CDR3 is given with its conserved first and last residue. A D gene is named only where the DNA matches it firmly. Size is omitted from some rows. Given values are once, few, many or a class for expanded clones.

>TRBV4-1|NA|TRBJ1-6|18|NA
CASSQELGTSSYNSPLHF
TGCGCCAGCAGCCAAGAATTGGGCACGAGCTCCTATAATTCACCCCTCCACTTT
>TRBV23-1|TRBD1|TRBJ2-1|19|NA
CASSQSRSCRDRANNEQFF
TGCGCCAGCAGTCAATCGAGGTCATGCCGGGACAGGGCCAACAATGAGCAGTTCTTC
>TRBV6-5|TRBD2|TRBJ2-5|15|few
CASSTSGRPEETQYF
TGTGCCAGCAGTACTAGCGGGAGACCCGAAGAGACCCAGTACTTC
>TRBV9|NA|TRBJ2-7|14|once
CASSVGWGDDEQYF
TGTGCCAGCAGCGTAGGGTGGGGAGACGACGAGCAGTACTTC
>TRBV7-3|TRBD2|TRBJ2-3|14|once
CASSLSGGPDTQYF
TGTGCCAGCAGCTTAAGCGGGGGTCCAGATACGCAGTATTTT
>TRBV7-2|NA|TRBJ2-3|13|NA
CASSLIPADTQYF
TGTGCCAGCAGCTTAATTCCGGCAGATACGCAGTATTTT
>TRBV14|TRBD2|TRBJ2-3|15|NA
CASSQSGGAAYTQYF
TGTGCCAGCAGCCAGAGCGGGGGGGCCGCATATACGCAGTATTTT
>TRBV7-3|NA|TRBJ2-1|13|NA
CASAPFRDSGLFF
TGTGCCAGCGCCCCCTTCCGGGACTCTGGATTGTTCTTC
>TRBV4-1|TRBD1|TRBJ1-2|16|NA
CASSPEAARDSLGYTF
TGCGCCAGCAGCCCGGAGGCCGCTCGGGACAGCTTAGGCTACACCTTC
>TRBV29-1|TRBD1|TRBJ1-5|13|NA
CSVGGGGNQPQHF
TGCAGCGTCGGAGGGGGCGGCAATCAGCCCCAGCATTTT
>TRBV7-2|NA|TRBJ2-7|13|few
CASSLLGGGEQYF
TGTGCCAGCAGCTTACTCGGCGGTGGAGAGCAGTACTTC
>TRBV6-5|TRBD2|TRBJ2-2|14|NA
CASAPLAGAGELFF
TGTGCCAGCGCCCCACTAGCGGGCGCCGGGGAGCTGTTTTTT
>TRBV2|NA|TRBJ1-5|14|NA
CASRLRDSNQPQHF
TGTGCCAGCAGGCTGCGGGATAGCAATCAGCCCCAGCATTTT
>TRBV28|TRBD1|TRBJ2-7|17|NA
CASSPWETDRASYEQYF
TGTGCCAGCAGTCCATGGGAGACGGACAGGGCGTCCTACGAGCAGTACTTC
>TRBV5-1|TRBD2|TRBJ2-2|15|NA
CASSLTSGNTGELFF
TGCGCCAGCAGCTTGACTAGCGGGAACACCGGGGAGCTGTTTTTT
>TRBV7-2|NA|TRBJ2-7|14|NA
CASSLGGTSYEQYF
TGTGCCAGCAGCTTAGGCGGGACCTCCTACGAGCAGTACTTC
>TRBV5-4|TRBD1|TRBJ2-3|15|NA
CASSPGTASTDTQYF
TGTGCCAGCAGCCCTGGGACAGCTAGCACAGATACGCAGTATTTT
>TRBV27|TRBD2|TRBJ2-7|15|NA
CASSLSSGGNYEQYF
TGTGCCAGCAGTTTAAGTAGCGGGGGGAATTACGAGCAGTACTTC
>TRBV19|NA|TRBJ2-6|14|NA
CASKRTTGANVLTF
TGTGCCAGTAAAAGGACTACAGGGGCCAACGTCCTGACTTTC
>TRBV27|NA|TRBJ2-7|14|NA
CASNPHRANYEQYF
TGTGCCAGCAACCCTCACAGGGCCAACTACGAGCAGTACTTC
>TRBV6-6|NA|TRBJ1-5|15|few
CASGFSGSLNQPQHF
TGTGCCAGCGGTTTTTCAGGCAGCCTCAATCAGCCCCAGCATTTT
>TRBV5-6|NA|TRBJ1-5|14|once
CASSLALAGQPQHF
TGTGCCAGCAGCTTGGCTCTGGCAGGGCAGCCCCAGCATTTT
>TRBV5-1|NA|TRBJ1-6|14|NA
CASSLAGENSPLHF
TGCGCCAGCAGCTTGGCCGGTGAGAATTCACCCCTCCACTTT
>TRBV7-8|TRBD1|TRBJ1-1|15|few
CASSSRTGENTEAFF
TGTGCCAGCAGCTCGAGGACAGGGGAGAACACTGAAGCTTTCTTT
>TRBV7-8|TRBD2|TRBJ2-7|15|NA
CASSSGLVTSGEQYF
TGTGCCAGCAGCTCCGGACTAGTCACTAGCGGCGAGCAGTACTTC
>TRBV5-4|TRBD2|TRBJ2-5|17|NA
CASSSTRTSGWEETQYF
TGTGCCAGCAGCTCGACCCGGACTAGCGGGTGGGAAGAGACCCAGTACTTC
>TRBV6-4|NA|TRBJ1-2|14|NA
CASSPSGGNYGYTF
TGTGCCAGCAGTCCATCGGGTGGTAACTATGGCTACACCTTC
>TRBV4-2|TRBD2|TRBJ2-5|15|few
CASSQDIGREETQYF
TGTGCCAGCAGCCAAGATATAGGGCGGGAGGAGACCCAGTACTTC
>TRBV4-3|NA|TRBJ2-7|11|few
CASSPSYEQYF
TGCGCCAGCAGCCCTAGTTACGAGCAGTACTTC
>TRBV5-4|NA|TRBJ1-5|15|few
CASSQQGGSNQPQHF
TGTGCCAGCAGCCAACAGGGTGGGAGCAATCAGCCCCAGCATTTT
>TRBV6-5|TRBD2|TRBJ2-5|15|NA
CASRTLAGGRGTQYF
TGTGCCAGCAGAACACTAGCGGGGGGGCGAGGGACCCAGTACTTC
>TRBV7-2|NA|TRBJ1-5|15|few
CASSSRWAQGQPQHF
TGTGCCAGCAGCTCACGATGGGCACAGGGACAGCCCCAGCATTTT
>TRBV7-2|NA|TRBJ1-4|15|few
CASSLAWQSDEKLFF
TGTGCCAGCAGCTTAGCCTGGCAATCTGATGAAAAACTGTTTTTT
>TRBV2|TRBD1|TRBJ2-1|16|once
CASIGRGRLAYNEQFF
TGTGCCAGCATCGGCAGGGGGCGGCTGGCTTACAATGAGCAGTTCTTC
>TRBV29-1|NA|TRBJ1-2|14|NA
CSVTPPQGLYGYTF
TGCAGCGTGACCCCACCGCAGGGGTTATATGGCTACACCTTC
>TRBV4-3|TRBD1|TRBJ1-2|15|NA
CASSQNGQGANGYTF
TGCGCCAGCAGCCAGAATGGACAGGGGGCGAATGGCTACACCTTC
>TRBV9|NA|TRBJ2-1|17|NA
CASSVDPGLSSYNEQFF
TGTGCCAGCAGCGTAGACCCAGGGCTGAGCTCCTACAATGAGCAGTTCTTC
>TRBV7-2|NA|TRBJ1-1|14|NA
CASTLSGLNTEAFF
TGTGCCAGCACCCTATCAGGGTTAAACACTGAAGCTTTCTTT
>TRBV29-1|NA|TRBJ1-1|14|NA
CSVPNPDMNTEAFF
TGCAGCGTCCCCAATCCGGACATGAACACTGAAGCTTTCTTT
>TRBV28|TRBD2|TRBJ2-3|15|once
CASTTSGRRTDTQYF
TGTGCCAGCACCACCAGCGGGAGGAGAACAGATACGCAGTATTTT
>TRBV7-6|TRBD2|TRBJ2-5|19|NA
CASSLGTRTSGGAGETQYF
TGTGCCAGCAGCTTAGGTACCCGGACTAGCGGGGGGGCCGGAGAGACCCAGTACTTC
>TRBV5-1|NA|TRBJ1-4|15|NA
CASSLYTGFDEKLFF
TGCGCCAGCAGCTTGTATACAGGGTTCGATGAAAAACTGTTTTTT
>TRBV7-8|NA|TRBJ1-2|14|NA
CASSLIPGYYGYTF
TGTGCCAGCAGCTTAATTCCGGGGTACTATGGCTACACCTTC
>TRBV2|NA|TRBJ2-4|12|NA
CASRNRDGIQYF
TGTGCCAGCAGAAACAGGGATGGGATTCAGTACTTC
>TRBV27|TRBD1|TRBJ1-2|12|NA
CATKDRAGGYTF
TGTGCCACCAAGGACAGGGCGGGTGGCTACACCTTC
>TRBV28|TRBD1|TRBJ1-5|12|NA
CASGQGRQPQHF
TGTGCCAGTGGACAGGGTAGGCAGCCCCAGCATTTT
>TRBV6-6|TRBD1|TRBJ1-2|13|NA
CASSGQGVYGYTF
TGTGCCAGCAGCGGACAGGGGGTATATGGCTACACCTTC
>TRBV6-1|TRBD1|TRBJ2-1|15|NA
CASSKQGGLYNEQFF
TGTGCCAGCAGTAAACAGGGGGGACTCTACAATGAGCAGTTCTTC
>TRBV10-3|NA|TRBJ2-2|15|NA
CAISEGGADTGELFF
TGTGCCATCAGTGAAGGGGGTGCGGACACCGGGGAGCTGTTTTTT
>TRBV19|NA|TRBJ1-1|13|NA
CASSDTMNTEAFF
TGTGCCAGTAGTGACACAATGAACACTGAAGCTTTCTTT
>TRBV19|NA|TRBJ2-2|13|few
CASRSQGTGELFF
TGTGCCAGTAGGTCCCAGGGCACCGGGGAGCTGTTTTTT
>TRBV12-5|TRBD1|TRBJ2-3|19|NA
CASGLVQLLRQGAADTQYF
TGTGCTAGTGGTTTGGTACAGCTTTTGCGACAGGGGGCCGCAGATACGCAGTATTTT
>TRBV5-1|NA|TRBJ2-1|13|few
CASSRDSYNEQFF
TGCGCCAGCAGCCGAGACTCCTACAATGAGCAGTTCTTC
>TRBV7-2|TRBD1|TRBJ1-5|15|NA
CASSSGQATNQPQHF
TGTGCCAGCAGCTCGGGACAGGCCACCAATCAGCCCCAGCATTTT
>TRBV6-5|NA|TRBJ2-7|14|few
CASRRTGTSYEQYF
TGTGCCAGCAGACGCACGGGGACAAGCTACGAGCAGTACTTC
>TRBV27|NA|TRBJ1-2|12|NA
CASGPAGQPGTF
TGTGCCAGCGGACCAGCGGGACAACCCGGCACCTTC